This is a list of T cell receptor beta chains from one sample in a study of blood T cell repertoires in COVID-19. Generated by immunoSEQ multiplex PCR, the TCRdb table keeps only in-frame clones and is missing some. The profile shows tens of thousands of clones, approximately 80% of them singletons. Sequenced material: peripheral blood. The receptors were sampled from a man in his 60s with acute or convalescent COVID-19. The CDR3 runs from the conserved cysteine through the conserved F or W. The order of the fields is D gene, clone size, J gene, V gene, CDR3 protein, CDR3 DNA. D genes are given only for firm matches. Clone size is shown for a subset of rows, as once, few, many or a class of expanded clone.

>TRBD1|NA|TRBJ2-1|TRBV4-3
CASSQGTGVVNEQFF
TGCGCCAGCAGCCAAGGGACAGGGGTGGTCAATGAGCAGTTCTTC
>TRBD1|few|TRBJ1-6|TRBV30
CAGNGQGVNSPLHF
TGTGCCGGAAACGGACAGGGTGTGAATTCACCCCTCCACTTT
>TRBD1|NA|TRBJ1-5|TRBV5-1
CASSTGQVDQPQHF
TGCGCCAGCAGCACGGGACAGGTTGATCAGCCCCAGCATTTT
>TRBD2|NA|TRBJ2-5|TRBV7-9
CASSFGGGQETQYF
TGTGCCAGCAGCTTTGGGGGGGGCCAAGAGACCCAGTACTTC
>TRBD1|NA|TRBJ2-1|TRBV5-1
CASSTGQGGYNEQFF
TGCGCCAGCAGTACGGGACAGGGGGGCTACAATGAGCAGTTCTTC
>NA|few|TRBJ1-6|TRBV28
CATGGLGDSPLHF
TGTGCCACGGGGGGACTGGGGGATTCACCCCTCCACTTT
>NA|NA|TRBJ1-5|TRBV15
CATSRKPGHDQPQHF
TGTGCCACCAGCAGGAAACCAGGACACGATCAGCCCCAGCATTTT
>TRBD2|NA|TRBJ2-3|TRBV18
CASSPALAGGPGDTQYF
TGTGCCAGCTCACCAGCTCTAGCGGGGGGGCCCGGAGATACGCAGTATTTT
>NA|NA|TRBJ1-4|TRBV7-9
CASSFGQPTTNEKLFF
TGTGCCAGCAGCTTTGGACAGCCGACAACTAATGAAAAACTGTTTTTT
>NA|NA|TRBJ2-1|TRBV28
CASSLRAGRDEQFF
TGTGCCAGCAGTTTACGGGCTGGGCGGGACGAGCAGTTCTTC
>TRBD1|once|TRBJ2-1|TRBV2
CASGRVGTGGYNEQFF
TGTGCCAGCGGTAGGGTGGGGACAGGGGGCTACAATGAGCAGTTCTTC
>TRBD2|NA|TRBJ2-3|TRBV5-1
CASSLLTVSLAGGPTDTQYF
TGCGCCAGCAGCTTATTGACCGTCTCTCTAGCGGGGGGGCCCACAGATACGCAGTATTTT
>NA|NA|TRBJ2-1|TRBV30
CAWGAGLILYNEQFF
TGTGCCTGGGGGGCAGGCCTTATACTCTACAATGAGCAGTTCTTC
>NA|NA|TRBJ2-1|TRBV9
CASSPFSSNEQFF
TGTGCCAGCAGCCCATTTAGCTCGAATGAGCAGTTCTTC
>TRBD1|NA|TRBJ1-5|TRBV18
CASSPGQGASQPQHF
TGTGCCAGCTCACCGGGACAGGGGGCTTCTCAGCCCCAGCATTTT
>TRBD1|NA|TRBJ1-1|TRBV28
CASSRRDRRIKAFF
TGTGCCAGCAGCCGCCGGGACAGGAGGATTAAAGCTTTCTTT
>TRBD1|NA|TRBJ1-2|TRBV28
CASSSRTGLRDYGYTF
TGTGCCAGCAGTTCGCGGACAGGCCTCAGGGACTATGGCTACACCTTC
>NA|NA|TRBJ1-2|TRBV12-3/TRBV12-4
CASSPRTGYGYTF
TGTGCCAGCAGTCCCCGAACAGGGTATGGCTACACCTTC
>NA|once|TRBJ1-3|TRBV12-5
CASGLSRSRQAGNTIYF
TGTGCTAGTGGTTTGAGCAGATCTCGGCAGGCGGGAAACACCATATATTTT
>TRBD1|NA|TRBJ1-6|TRBV5-1
CASSLQGDGSPLHF
TGCGCCAGCAGTTTGCAGGGGGATGGTTCACCCCTCCACTTT
>TRBD1|once|TRBJ1-5|TRBV7-8
CASSYQGQGNQPQHF
TGTGCCAGCAGCTATCAGGGACAGGGCAATCAGCCCCAGCATTTT
>TRBD1|NA|TRBJ1-6|TRBV19
CATTGQDNNNSPLHF
TGTGCCACCACAGGACAGGACAATAATAATTCACCCCTCCACTTT
>TRBD1|NA|TRBJ2-7|TRBV4-1
CASSQDNRGNYEQYF
TGCGCCAGCAGCCAAGATAACAGGGGGAACTACGAGCAGTACTTC
>NA|NA|TRBJ1-2|TRBV6-1
CASSENWGGGYGYTF
TGTGCCAGCAGTGAGAATTGGGGAGGAGGCTATGGCTACACCTTC
>NA|NA|TRBJ1-2|TRBV30
CAWRTAPGGGSGGYTF
TGTGCCTGGAGGACAGCCCCGGGGGGGGGCAGTGGTGGCTACACCTTC
>TRBD1|NA|TRBJ1-1|TRBV2
CASSEVVPDRGEAFF
TGTGCCAGCAGTGAAGTCGTTCCGGACAGGGGAGAAGCTTTCTTT
>NA|NA|TRBJ1-6|TRBV30
CAWNGGRNSPLHF
TGTGCCTGGAATGGGGGGAGAAATTCACCCCTCCACTTT
>NA|NA|TRBJ2-4|TRBV7-2
CASSHSIGDIKNIQYF
TGTGCCAGCAGCCACTCTATAGGGGACATAAAAAACATTCAGTACTTC
>TRBD1|NA|TRBJ1-3|TRBV25-1
CASDAGTGSYSGNTIYF
TGTGCCAGCGACGCCGGGACAGGGTCCTACTCTGGAAACACCATATATTTT
>NA|NA|TRBJ1-2|TRBV21-1
CASGKSADRGNYGYTF
TGTGCCAGCGGTAAGTCGGCAGACAGGGGGAACTATGGCTACACCTTC
>TRBD1|once|TRBJ1-2|TRBV6-5
CASRRRDSNYGYTF
TGTGCCAGCAGGCGCCGGGACAGTAACTATGGCTACACCTTC
>NA|NA|TRBJ1-5|TRBV4-3
CASSKLVDQPQHF
TGCGCCAGCAGCAAGCTTGTAGATCAGCCCCAGCATTTT
>NA|NA|TRBJ1-1|TRBV7-2
CASSLVLGAEAFF
TGTGCCAGCAGCTTAGTTCTAGGTGCTGAAGCTTTCTTT
>NA|NA|TRBJ1-1|TRBV7-2
CASSPRTAMNTEAFF
TGTGCCAGCAGCCCCCGGACAGCCATGAACACTGAAGCTTTCTTT
>NA|few|TRBJ1-2|TRBV21-1
CASSERPRTNYGYTF
TGTGCCAGCAGCGAACGACCTAGAACTAACTATGGCTACACCTTC
>NA|once|TRBJ2-7|TRBV11-2
CASSLQQGTYEQYF
TGTGCCAGCAGCCTCCAACAGGGAACCTACGAGCAGTACTTC
>NA|NA|TRBJ2-3|TRBV9
CASSGPQGDTQYF
TGTGCCAGCAGCGGACCACAGGGAGATACGCAGTATTTT
>TRBD1|NA|TRBJ1-3|TRBV5-1
CASSLVGTGYGNTIYF
TGCGCCAGCAGCTTGGTAGGGACAGGGTATGGAAACACCATATATTTT
>TRBD1|once|TRBJ1-5|TRBV7-9
CASSYDRAGQPQHF
TGTGCCAGCAGTTACGACAGGGCCGGTCAGCCCCAGCATTTT
>NA|NA|TRBJ2-3|TRBV2
CASELPSTDTQYF
TGTGCCAGCGAACTACCCAGCACAGATACGCAGTATTTT
>TRBD1|NA|TRBJ1-2|TRBV25-1
CASSEYPVGTVAYGYTF
TGTGCCAGCAGTGAATACCCTGTTGGGACAGTGGCTTATGGCTACACCTTC
>NA|NA|TRBJ1-2|TRBV5-6
CASTYRGINYGYTF
TGTGCCAGCACCTACCGGGGTATTAACTATGGCTACACCTTC
>TRBD1|NA|TRBJ2-1|TRBV5-1
CASSLEDRLRDEQFF
TGCGCCAGCAGCTTGGAGGACAGGCTTCGGGATGAGCAGTTCTTC
>NA|NA|TRBJ1-2|TRBV10-1
CASSYSRIYGYTF
TGCGCCAGCAGCTACTCCAGGATCTATGGCTACACCTTC